This T cell receptor (beta chain) was found in a study of shared clonotypes between healthy human individuals. Study-wide results and limits: Across a handful of donors, naive CD4 shared 4.5% to 6%, naive CD8 more than 3%, memory CD4 2% to 2.5%, memory CD8 0.4% to 0.5%.

The CDR3 sequence is 13 residues long. Per germline, CDR1 PRHDT and CDR2 FYEKMQ (reference sequence). V dropped 5 bases and J dropped 6 bases, with 12 bases sitting between them. Generated by immunoSEQ multiplex PCR, the TCRdb table keeps only in-frame clones and is missing some. The sample has about 2 million clones, about 95% seen once. Cells designated naive CD8 were CD45RO-negative and were positively selected for CCR7, with terminally differentiated effector memory CD45RA+ cells excluded. This clone was counted a single time. What it binds is unknown. The clonotype comes from a man younger than 30 in good health. The material sequenced was naive CD8+ T cells sorted from blood. The chain couples TRBV13 to TRBJ2-3; D gene uncertain. CDR3 region: CASSPPLGDTQYF. Written as DNA, the CDR3 is TGTGCCAGCAGCCCCCCTTTAGGGGATACGCAGTATTTT.